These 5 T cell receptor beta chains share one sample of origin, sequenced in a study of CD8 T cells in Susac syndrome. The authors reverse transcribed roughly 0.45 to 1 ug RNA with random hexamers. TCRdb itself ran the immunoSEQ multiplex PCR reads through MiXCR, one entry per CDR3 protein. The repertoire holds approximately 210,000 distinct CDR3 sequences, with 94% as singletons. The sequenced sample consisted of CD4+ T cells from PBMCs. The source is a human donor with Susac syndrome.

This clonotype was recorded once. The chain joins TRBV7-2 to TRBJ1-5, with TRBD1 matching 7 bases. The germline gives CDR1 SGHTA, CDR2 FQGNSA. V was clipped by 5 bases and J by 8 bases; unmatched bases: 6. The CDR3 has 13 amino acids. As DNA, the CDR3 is TGTGCCAGCAGCCCCACAGGGGTGAAGCCCCAGCATTTT. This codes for CASSPTGVKPQHF. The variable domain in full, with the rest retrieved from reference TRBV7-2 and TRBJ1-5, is GAGVSQSPSNKVTEKGKDVELRCDPISGHTALYWYRQSLGQGLEFLIYFQGNSAPDKSGLPSDRFSAERTGGSVSTLTIQRTQQEDSAVYLCASSPTGVKPQHFGDGTRLSIL.

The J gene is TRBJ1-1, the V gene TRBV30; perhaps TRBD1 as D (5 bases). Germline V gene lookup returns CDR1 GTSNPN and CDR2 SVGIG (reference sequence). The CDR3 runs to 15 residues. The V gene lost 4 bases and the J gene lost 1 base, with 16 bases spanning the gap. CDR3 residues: CAWTTLGLENTEAFF. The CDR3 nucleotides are TGTGCCTGGACAACCTTGGGACTGGAGAACACTGAAGCTTTCTTT. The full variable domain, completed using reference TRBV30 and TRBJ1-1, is SQTIHQWPATLVQPVGSPLSLECTVEGTSNPNLYWYRQAAGRGLQLLFYSVGIGQISSEVPQNLSASRPQDRQFILSSKKLLLSDSGFYLCAWTTLGLENTEAFFGQGTRLTVV.

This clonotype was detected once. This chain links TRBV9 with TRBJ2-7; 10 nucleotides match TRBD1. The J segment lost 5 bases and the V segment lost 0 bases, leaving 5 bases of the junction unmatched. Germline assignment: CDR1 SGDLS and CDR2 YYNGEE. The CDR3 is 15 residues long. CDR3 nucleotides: TGTGCCAGCAGCGTAGGTCCTGACAGGGGGCACGAGCAGTACTTC. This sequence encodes CASSVGPDRGHEQYF. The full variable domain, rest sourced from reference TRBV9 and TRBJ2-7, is DSGVTQTPKHLITATGQRVTLRCSPRSGDLSVYWYQQSLDQGLQFLIQYYNGEERAKGNILERFSAQQFPDLHSELNLSSLELGDSALYFCASSVGPDRGHEQYFGPGTRLTVT.

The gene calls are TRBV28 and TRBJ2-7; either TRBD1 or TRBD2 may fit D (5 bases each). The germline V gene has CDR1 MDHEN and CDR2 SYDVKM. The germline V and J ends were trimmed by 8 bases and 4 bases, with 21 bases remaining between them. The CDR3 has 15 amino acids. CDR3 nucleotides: TGTGCCAGCCTCGCCGGGACGGATGAACAATACGAGCAGTACTTC. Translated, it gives CASLAGTDEQYEQYF.

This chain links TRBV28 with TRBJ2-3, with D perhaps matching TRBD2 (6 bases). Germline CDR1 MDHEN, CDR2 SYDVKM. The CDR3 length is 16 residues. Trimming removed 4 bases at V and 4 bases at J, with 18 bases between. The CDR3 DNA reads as TGTGCCAGCAGTTATTTGGGGGGACGCAGGGCAGATACGCAGTATTTT. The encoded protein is CASSYLGGRRADTQYF.